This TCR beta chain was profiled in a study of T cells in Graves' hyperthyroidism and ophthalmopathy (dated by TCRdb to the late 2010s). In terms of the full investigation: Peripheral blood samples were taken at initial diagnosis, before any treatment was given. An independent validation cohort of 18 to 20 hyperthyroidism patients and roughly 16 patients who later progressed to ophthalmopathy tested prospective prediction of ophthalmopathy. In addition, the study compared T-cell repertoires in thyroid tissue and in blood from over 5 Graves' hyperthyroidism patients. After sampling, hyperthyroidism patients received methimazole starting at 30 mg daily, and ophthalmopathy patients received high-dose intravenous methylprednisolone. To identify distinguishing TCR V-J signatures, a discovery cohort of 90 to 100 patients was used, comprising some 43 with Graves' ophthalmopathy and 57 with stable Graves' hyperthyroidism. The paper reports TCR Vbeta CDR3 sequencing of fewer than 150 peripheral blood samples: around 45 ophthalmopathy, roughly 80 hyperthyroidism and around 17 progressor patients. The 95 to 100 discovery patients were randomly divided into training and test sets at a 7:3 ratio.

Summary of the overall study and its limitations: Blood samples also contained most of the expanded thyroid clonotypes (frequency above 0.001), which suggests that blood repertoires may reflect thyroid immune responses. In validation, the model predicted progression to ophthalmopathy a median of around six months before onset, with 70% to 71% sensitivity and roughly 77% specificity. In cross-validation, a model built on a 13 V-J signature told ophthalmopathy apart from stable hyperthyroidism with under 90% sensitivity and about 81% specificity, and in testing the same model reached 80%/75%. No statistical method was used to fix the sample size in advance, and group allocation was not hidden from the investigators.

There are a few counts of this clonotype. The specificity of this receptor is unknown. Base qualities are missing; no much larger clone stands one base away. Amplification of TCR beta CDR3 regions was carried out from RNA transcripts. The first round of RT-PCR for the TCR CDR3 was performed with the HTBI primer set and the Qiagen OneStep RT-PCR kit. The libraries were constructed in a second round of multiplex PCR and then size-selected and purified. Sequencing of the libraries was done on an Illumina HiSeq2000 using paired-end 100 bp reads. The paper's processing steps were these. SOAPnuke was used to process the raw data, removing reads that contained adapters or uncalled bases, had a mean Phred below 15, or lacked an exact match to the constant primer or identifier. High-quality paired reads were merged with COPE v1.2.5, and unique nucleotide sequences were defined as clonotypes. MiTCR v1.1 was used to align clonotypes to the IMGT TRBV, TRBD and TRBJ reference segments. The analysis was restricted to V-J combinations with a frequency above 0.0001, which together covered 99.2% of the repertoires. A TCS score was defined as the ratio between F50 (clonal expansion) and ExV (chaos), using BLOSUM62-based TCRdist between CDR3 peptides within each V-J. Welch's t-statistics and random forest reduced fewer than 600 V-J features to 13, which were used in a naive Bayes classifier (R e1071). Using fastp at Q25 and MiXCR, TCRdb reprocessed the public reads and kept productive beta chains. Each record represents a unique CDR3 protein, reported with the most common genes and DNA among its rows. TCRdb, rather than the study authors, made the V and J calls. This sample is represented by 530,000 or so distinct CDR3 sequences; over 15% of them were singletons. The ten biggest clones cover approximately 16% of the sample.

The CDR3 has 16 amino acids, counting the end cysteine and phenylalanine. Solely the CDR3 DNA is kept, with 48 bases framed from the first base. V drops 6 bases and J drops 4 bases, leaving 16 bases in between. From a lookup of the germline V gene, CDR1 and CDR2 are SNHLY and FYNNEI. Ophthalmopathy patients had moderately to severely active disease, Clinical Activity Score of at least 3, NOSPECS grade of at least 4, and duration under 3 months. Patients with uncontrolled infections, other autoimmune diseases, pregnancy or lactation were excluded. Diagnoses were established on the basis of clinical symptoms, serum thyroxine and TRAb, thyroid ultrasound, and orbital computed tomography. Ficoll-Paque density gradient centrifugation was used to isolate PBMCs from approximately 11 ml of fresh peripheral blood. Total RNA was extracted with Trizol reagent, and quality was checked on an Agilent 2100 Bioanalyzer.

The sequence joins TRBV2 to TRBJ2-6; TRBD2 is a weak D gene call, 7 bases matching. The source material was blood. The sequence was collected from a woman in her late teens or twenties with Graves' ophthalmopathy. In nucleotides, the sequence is TGTGCCAGCAGGGGGGGGGGCGTCTGGGGGGCCAACGTCCTGACTTTC. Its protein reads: CASRGGGVWGANVLTF.